This TCR beta chain is drawn from a study of T cell responses to AZD1222 COVID-19 vaccine. Of note for this clone: Its antigen is still unknown.

Study results and caveats: Scientists sampled the repertoires only once the peak T cell response had passed. Just 6 or 7 AZD1222 recipients were seropositive at baseline. Spike-wide vaccine-associated CD4 TCRs dominated at 160-218 and 743-854. The donor group comprised mostly white British people and more females; the analysis possibly underestimated clonal diversity.

Clones were sequenced by immunoSEQ multiplex PCR, and TCRdb holds only the in-frame ones, with some missing. The sample lists fewer than 100,000 clones; roughly 90% were seen once. This TCR came from an adult who received the AZD1222 COVID-19 vaccine. The input for sequencing was peripheral blood, taken 28 days after the second AZD1222 dose.

CDR3 nucleotide sequence: TGTGCCAGCAGCTTAGGGGGGGCGCGGACTGAAGCTTTCTTT. Encoded protein: CASSLGGARTEAFF. The chain employs TRBV7-3 and TRBJ1-1, with a tentative D call TRBD1 (6 bases). The germline V gene has CDR1 SGHTA and CDR2 FQGTGA. V was shortened by 2 bases and J by 5 bases, with 12 bases between the two germline ends. CDR3 length: 14 residues.